The clone carrying this T cell receptor (beta chain) was seen more than once but under ten times. What it recognizes is unknown. The V gene lost 6 bases and the J gene lost 2 bases, with 10 bases spanning the gap. The CDR3 sequence is 13 residues long. TCRdb itself ran the 5' RACE reads through MiXCR, one entry per CDR3 protein. The profile shows 80,000 or so distinct CDR3 sequences, roughly 5.7% of them singletons. The entry originates in a study of early T cells in non-severe SARS-CoV-2 infection. Overall study results and limits: VDJdb-based annotation leaned toward anti-spike CD8 responses and missed private and CD4 specificities.

This sequence joins TRBV12-3 or TRBV12-4 and TRBJ1-2; possible D gene TRBD1, 6 bases. The sample consisted of whole blood. This TCR was recovered from an adult who was a healthcare worker with PCR-confirmed SARS-CoV-2 infection or an uninfected control (not recorded which). The CDR3 nucleotides read TGTGCCAGCAGCCCTCAGGGGAACTATGGCTACACCTTC. Protein product: CASSPQGNYGYTF.